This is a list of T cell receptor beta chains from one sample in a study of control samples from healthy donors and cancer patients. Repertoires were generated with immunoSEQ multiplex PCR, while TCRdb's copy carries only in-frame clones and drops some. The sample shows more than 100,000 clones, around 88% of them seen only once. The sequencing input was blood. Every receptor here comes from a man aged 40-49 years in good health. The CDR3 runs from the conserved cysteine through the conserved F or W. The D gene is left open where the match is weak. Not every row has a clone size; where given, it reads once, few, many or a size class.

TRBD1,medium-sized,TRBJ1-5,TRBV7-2,TGTGCCAGCAGCTCAGGACAGGGGGCCGGGGCCCAGCATTTT,CASSSGQGAGAQHF
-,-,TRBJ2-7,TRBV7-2,TGTGCCAGCAGCTGGGACTCCTCCTACGAGCAGTACTTC,CASSWDSSYEQYF
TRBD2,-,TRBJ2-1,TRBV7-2,TGTGCCAGCAGCTCCGGACTAGCGGGGGGGCTTGAGCAGTTCTTC,CASSSGLAGGLEQFF
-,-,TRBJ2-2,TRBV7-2,TGTGCCAGCAGCTTAGCAGGGGCTGGCACCGGGGAGCTGTTTTTT,CASSLAGAGTGELFF
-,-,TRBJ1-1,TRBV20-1,TGCAGTGCTAGGTCAGGTACTGAAGCTTTCTTT,CSARSGTEAFF
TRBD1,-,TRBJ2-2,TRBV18,TGTGCCAGCTCCCCCGGACAGGGAACCGGGGAGCTGTTTTTT,CASSPGQGTGELFF
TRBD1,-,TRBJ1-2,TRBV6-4,TGTGCCAGCAGTGACACCGGACAGGGGGCATATGGCTACACCTTC,CASSDTGQGAYGYTF
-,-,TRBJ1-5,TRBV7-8,TGTGCCAGCAGCCCGACATCTTTCCAGCCCCAGCATTTT,CASSPTSFQPQHF
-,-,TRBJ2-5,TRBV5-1,TGCGCCAGCAGCGGGAAGGAGGGATCGACCCAGTACTTC,CASSGKEGSTQYF
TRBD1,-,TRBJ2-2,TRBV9,TGTGCCAGCAGCCCTCGGGACAGGGCTCGGGCCACCGGGGAGCTGTTTTTT,CASSPRDRARATGELFF
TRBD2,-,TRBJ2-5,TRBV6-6,TGTGCCAGCAGTCGATTCTTAGCGGGGGGTATGGAGACCCAGTACTTC,CASSRFLAGGMETQYF
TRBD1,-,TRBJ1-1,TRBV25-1,TGTGCCAGCAGTGCTTCCGACAGGGCTGAAGCTTTCTTT,CASSASDRAEAFF
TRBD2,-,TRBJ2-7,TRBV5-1,TGCGCCAGCAGCTTGACTAGCGGGGGAGCCTACGAGCAGTACTTC,CASSLTSGGAYEQYF
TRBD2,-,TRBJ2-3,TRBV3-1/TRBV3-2,TGTGCCAGCAGCCAAGGAGAGGCGGGTAGCGGGGGGTACACAGATACGCAGTATTTT,CASSQGEAGSGGYTDTQYF
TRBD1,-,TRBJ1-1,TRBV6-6,TGTGCCAGCAGACCGGACAGGCAGAACACTGAAGCTTTCTTT,CASRPDRQNTEAFF
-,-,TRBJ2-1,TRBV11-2,TGTGCCAGCAGCAGGTGGAATGAGCAGTTCTTC,CASSRWNEQFF
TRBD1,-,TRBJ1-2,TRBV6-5,TGTGCCAGCAGTCTGACAGGGGGCACTGGCTACACCTTC,CASSLTGGTGYTF
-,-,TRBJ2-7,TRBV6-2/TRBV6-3,TGTGCCAGCAGTGATAGACTAGGGACCTACGAGCAGTACTTC,CASSDRLGTYEQYF
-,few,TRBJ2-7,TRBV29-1,TGCAGCGTTGTTTCAGGGGCTTACGAGCAGTACTTC,CSVVSGAYEQYF
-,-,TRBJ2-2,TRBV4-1,TGCGCCAGCAGCCAAGAGTCTGCGAACACCGGGGAGCTGTTTTTT,CASSQESANTGELFF
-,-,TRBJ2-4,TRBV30,TGTGCCTGGGAGACAGATCGCCTTCAGTACTTC,CAWETDRLQYF
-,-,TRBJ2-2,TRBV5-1,TGCGCCAGCAGCTCCACAGGGAACACCGGGGAGCTGTTTTTT,CASSSTGNTGELFF
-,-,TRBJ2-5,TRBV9,TGTGCCAGCAGCCCCGGCGGCTCGTTGGAGACCCAGTACTTC,CASSPGGSLETQYF
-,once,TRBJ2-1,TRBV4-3,TGCGCCAGCAGCCAGGACCCGGCTAGCTACAATGAGCAGTTCTTC,CASSQDPASYNEQFF
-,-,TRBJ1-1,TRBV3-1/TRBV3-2,TGTGCCAGCAGCCCTCCCAGCATGAACACTGAAGCTTTCTTT,CASSPPSMNTEAFF
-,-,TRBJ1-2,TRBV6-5,TGTGCCTGCTCGTTCCGGGAGGAGGGGTATGGCTACACCTTC,CACSFREEGYGYTF